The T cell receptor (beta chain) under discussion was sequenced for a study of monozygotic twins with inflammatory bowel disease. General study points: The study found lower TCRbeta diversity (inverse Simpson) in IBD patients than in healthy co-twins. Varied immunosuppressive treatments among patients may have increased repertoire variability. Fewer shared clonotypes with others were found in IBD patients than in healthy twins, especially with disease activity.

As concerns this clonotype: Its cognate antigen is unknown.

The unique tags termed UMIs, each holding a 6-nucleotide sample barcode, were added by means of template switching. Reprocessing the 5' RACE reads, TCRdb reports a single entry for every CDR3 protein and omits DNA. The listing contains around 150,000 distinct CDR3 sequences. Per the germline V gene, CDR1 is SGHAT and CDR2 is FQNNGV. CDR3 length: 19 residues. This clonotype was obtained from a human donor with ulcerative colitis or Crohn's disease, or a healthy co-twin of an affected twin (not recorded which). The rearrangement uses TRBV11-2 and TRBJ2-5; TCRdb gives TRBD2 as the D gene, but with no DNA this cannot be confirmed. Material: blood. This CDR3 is CASSLVPVASPISFETQYF.